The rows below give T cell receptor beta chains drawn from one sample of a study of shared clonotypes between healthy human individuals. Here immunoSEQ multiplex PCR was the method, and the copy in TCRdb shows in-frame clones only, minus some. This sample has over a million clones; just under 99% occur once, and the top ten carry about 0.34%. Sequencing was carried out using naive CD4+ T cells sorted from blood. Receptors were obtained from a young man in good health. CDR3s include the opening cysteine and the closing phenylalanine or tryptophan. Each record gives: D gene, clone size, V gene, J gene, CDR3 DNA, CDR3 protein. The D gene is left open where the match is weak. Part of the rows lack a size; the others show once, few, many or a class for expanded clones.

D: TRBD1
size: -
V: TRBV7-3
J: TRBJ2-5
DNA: TGTGCCAGCAGCTTGGTCAGGGGGGAGACCCAGTACTTC
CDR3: CASSLVRGETQYF

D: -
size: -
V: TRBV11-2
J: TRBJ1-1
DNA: TGTGCCAGCAGCTTAGTAGAGGGGGTACGTGAAGCTTTCTTT
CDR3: CASSLVEGVREAFF

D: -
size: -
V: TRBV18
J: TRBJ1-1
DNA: TGTGCCAGCTCACCACCGGTCGCGGTATTGAACACTGAAGCTTTCTTT
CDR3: CASSPPVAVLNTEAFF

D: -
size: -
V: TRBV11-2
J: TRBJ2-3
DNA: TGTGCCAGCAGCTTAGCGGTGAGCACAGATACGCAGTATTTT
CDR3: CASSLAVSTDTQYF

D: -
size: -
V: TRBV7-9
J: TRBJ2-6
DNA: TGTGCCAGCAGCCGTACTTTCGTAGGCGGGGCCAACGTCCTGACTTTC
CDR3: CASSRTFVGGANVLTF

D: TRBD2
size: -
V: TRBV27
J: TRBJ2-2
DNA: TGTGCCAGCAGTTCTCTACTAGCGGGAAGTAGAGGGGAGCTGTTTTTT
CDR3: CASSSLLAGSRGELFF

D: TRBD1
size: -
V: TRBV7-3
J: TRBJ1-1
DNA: TGTGCCAGCAGCCAAAACAGGGGTACTGAAGCTTTCTTT
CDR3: CASSQNRGTEAFF

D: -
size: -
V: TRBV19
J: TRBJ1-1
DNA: TGTGCCAGTAGTACCCCCGGCAGACTGAACACTGAAGCTTTCTTT
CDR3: CASSTPGRLNTEAFF

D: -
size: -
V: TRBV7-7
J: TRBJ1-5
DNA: TGTGAAAGGGAACAGGGACGGTCCGGTTTACGAAATAGCAATCAGCCCCAGCATTTT
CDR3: CEREQGRSGLRNSNQPQHF

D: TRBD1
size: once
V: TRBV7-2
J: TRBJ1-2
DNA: TGTGCCAGCAGCCCCCGGACAGGGGAAGGAGGCTACACCTTC
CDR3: CASSPRTGEGGYTF

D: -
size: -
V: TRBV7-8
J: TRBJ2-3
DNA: TGTGCCAGCAGCCCGTCGCGACCGCCCGATACGCAGTATTTT
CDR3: CASSPSRPPDTQYF

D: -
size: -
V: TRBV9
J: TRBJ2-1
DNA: TGTGCCAGCAGCGTAGTCGTGGGTGGGGCGTCCAATGAGCAGTTCTTC
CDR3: CASSVVVGGASNEQFF

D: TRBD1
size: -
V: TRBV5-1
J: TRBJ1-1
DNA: TGCGCCAGCAGCTCCGGGACAGGGAACTTAATTGAAGCTTTCTTT
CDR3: CASSSGTGNLIEAFF

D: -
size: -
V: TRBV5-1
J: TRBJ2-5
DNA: TGCGCCAGCTCCTTCAAGGGAGAGACCCAGTACTTC
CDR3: CASSFKGETQYF

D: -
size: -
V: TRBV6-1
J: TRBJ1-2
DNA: TGTGCCAGCAAAGTAGGGATTACCTATGGCTACACCTTC
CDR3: CASKVGITYGYTF

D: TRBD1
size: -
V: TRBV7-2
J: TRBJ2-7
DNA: TGTGCCAGCAGCTTAGAGAGACAGGGCGAGCAGTACTTC
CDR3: CASSLERQGEQYF

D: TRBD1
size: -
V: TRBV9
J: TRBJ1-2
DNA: TGTGCCAGCACCACGACAGGGGGCGGCTGGGGCTACACCTTC
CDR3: CASTTTGGGWGYTF

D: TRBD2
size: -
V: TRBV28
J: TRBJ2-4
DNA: TGTGCCAGCAGTTACGCGGGAGGGGTGAACATTCAGTACTTC
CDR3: CASSYAGGVNIQYF

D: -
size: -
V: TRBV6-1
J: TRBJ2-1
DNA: TGTGCCAGCAGCGACCAGGGACCTTACAATGAGCAGTTCTTC
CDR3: CASSDQGPYNEQFF

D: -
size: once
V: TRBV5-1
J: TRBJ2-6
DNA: TGCGCCAGCAGCTTTGACCTCGTTCCCCGGGGATACTCTGGGGCCAACGTCCTGACTTTC
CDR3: CASSFDLVPRGYSGANVLTF

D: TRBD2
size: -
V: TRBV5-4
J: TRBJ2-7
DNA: TGTGCCAGCAGCTTGGCTAGCGGGAGAGGGTACGAGCAGTACTTC
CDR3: CASSLASGRGYEQYF

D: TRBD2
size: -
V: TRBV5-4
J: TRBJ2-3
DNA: TGTGCCAGCAGCTTAGTGGGACTAGGAGATACGCAGTATTTT
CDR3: CASSLVGLGDTQYF

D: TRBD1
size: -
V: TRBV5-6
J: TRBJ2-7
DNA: TGTGCCAGCAGCTTGGGGGTGCCCGGACAGGGTTCCTACGAGCAGTACTTC
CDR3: CASSLGVPGQGSYEQYF

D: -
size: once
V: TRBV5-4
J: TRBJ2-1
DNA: TGTGCCAGCAGCTATCGGGACACAGACAATGAGCAGTTCTTC
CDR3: CASSYRDTDNEQFF

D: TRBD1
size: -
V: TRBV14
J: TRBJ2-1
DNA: TGTGCCAGCAGCCTCCCGGGACAGGTTTTACATGAGCAGTTCTTC
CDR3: CASSLPGQVLHEQFF

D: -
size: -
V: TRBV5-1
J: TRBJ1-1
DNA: TGCGCCACCACAGAGGGGAATAACACTGAAGCTTTCTTT
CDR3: CATTEGNNTEAFF

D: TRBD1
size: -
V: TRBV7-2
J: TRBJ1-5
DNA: TGTGCCAGCAGCCCACAGGGGGACTTGTATAGCAATCAGCCCCAGCATTTT
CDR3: CASSPQGDLYSNQPQHF

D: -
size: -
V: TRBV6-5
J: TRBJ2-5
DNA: TGTGCCAGCAGAGAAGGTCGTGGGCGAGAGACCCAGTACTTC
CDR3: CASREGRGRETQYF

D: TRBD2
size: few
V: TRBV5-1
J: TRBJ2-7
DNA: TGCGCCAGCAGCTTGGCCGGCGGGAGGGCCGGGTACGAGCAGTACTTC
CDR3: CASSLAGGRAGYEQYF

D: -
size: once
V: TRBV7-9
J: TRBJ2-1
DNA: TGTGCCAGCAGCCCCGGCCCGTCCAATGAGCAGTTCTTC
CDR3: CASSPGPSNEQFF

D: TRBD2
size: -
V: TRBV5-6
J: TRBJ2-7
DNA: TGTGCCAGCAGCCTTAGCGGGAGGGCCTCCTACGAGCAGTACTTC
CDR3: CASSLSGRASYEQYF

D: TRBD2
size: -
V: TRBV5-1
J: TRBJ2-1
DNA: TGCGCCAGCAGCTCGGGACTAGCGGGGGACTCCTACAATGAGCAGTTCTTC
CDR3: CASSSGLAGDSYNEQFF

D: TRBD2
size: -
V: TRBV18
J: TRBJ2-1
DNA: TGTGCCAGCTCAACCCTGGGGACTACCACTTCCTACAATGAGCAGTTCTTC
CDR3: CASSTLGTTTSYNEQFF

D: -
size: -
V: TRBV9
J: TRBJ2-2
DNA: TGTGCCAGCAGCGAACTGGGGGGGCCTTTCACCGGGGAGCTGTTTTTT
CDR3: CASSELGGPFTGELFF

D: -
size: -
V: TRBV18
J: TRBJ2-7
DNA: TGTGCCAGCTCACCGGAAGCCTACGAGCAGTACTTC
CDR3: CASSPEAYEQYF

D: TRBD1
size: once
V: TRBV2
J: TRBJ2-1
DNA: TGTGCCAGCACCGACAGGGCCTCCTACAATGAGCAGTTCTTC
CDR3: CASTDRASYNEQFF

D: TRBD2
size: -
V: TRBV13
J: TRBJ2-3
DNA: TGTGCCAGCAGCTTAGGCACTCGGGGGGAGGGCCACGCAGATACGCAGTATTTT
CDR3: CASSLGTRGEGHADTQYF

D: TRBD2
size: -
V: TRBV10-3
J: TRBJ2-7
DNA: TGTGCCCACAAGCGGGAGGGCTACGAGCAGTACTTC
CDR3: CAHKREGYEQYF

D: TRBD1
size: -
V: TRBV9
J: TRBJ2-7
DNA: TGTGCCAGCAGCCCGAGAACCGGGACAGAGGGAGAAGAGCAGTACTTC
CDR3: CASSPRTGTEGEEQYF

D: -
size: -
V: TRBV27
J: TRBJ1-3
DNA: TGTGCCAGCAGTCCTTACTCAGACCCGGGCGTGGTAGACACCATATATTTT
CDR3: CASSPYSDPGVVDTIYF

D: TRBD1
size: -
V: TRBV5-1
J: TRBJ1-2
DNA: TGCGCCAGCAGCGCGGGACAGCCGCTAGCTTATGGCTACACCTTC
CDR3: CASSAGQPLAYGYTF

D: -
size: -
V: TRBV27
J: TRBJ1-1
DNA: TGTGCCAGCAACCCACCCCCGCAGGGGCGCGGAGGCACTGAAGCTTTCTTT
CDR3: CASNPPPQGRGGTEAFF

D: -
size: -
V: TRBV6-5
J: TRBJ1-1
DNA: TGTGCCAGCAGGCTAGTGGGAGGGTCAGCTTTCTTT
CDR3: CASRLVGGSAFF

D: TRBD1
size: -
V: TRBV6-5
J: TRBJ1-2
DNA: TGTGCCAGCAGTTACTCGGGACAGCCCTATGGCTACACCTTC
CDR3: CASSYSGQPYGYTF

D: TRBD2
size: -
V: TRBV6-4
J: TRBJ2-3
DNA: TGTGCCAGCAGCCTAATAGCGGGAGCCGCCTCTGATACGCAGTATTTT
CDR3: CASSLIAGAASDTQYF

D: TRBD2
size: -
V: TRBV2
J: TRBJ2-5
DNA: TGTGCCAGCACTCGGGAGGGGGAGGAGACCCAGTACTTC
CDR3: CASTREGEETQYF

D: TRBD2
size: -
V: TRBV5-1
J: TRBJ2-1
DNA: TGCGCCAGCAGCTTGGGACTAGCGCAGTTCAATGAGCAGTTCTTC
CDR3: CASSLGLAQFNEQFF

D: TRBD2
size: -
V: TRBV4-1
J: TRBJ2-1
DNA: TGCGCCAGCAGCCAACCGGGACTAGCGGTAAATGAGCAGTTCTTC
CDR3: CASSQPGLAVNEQFF